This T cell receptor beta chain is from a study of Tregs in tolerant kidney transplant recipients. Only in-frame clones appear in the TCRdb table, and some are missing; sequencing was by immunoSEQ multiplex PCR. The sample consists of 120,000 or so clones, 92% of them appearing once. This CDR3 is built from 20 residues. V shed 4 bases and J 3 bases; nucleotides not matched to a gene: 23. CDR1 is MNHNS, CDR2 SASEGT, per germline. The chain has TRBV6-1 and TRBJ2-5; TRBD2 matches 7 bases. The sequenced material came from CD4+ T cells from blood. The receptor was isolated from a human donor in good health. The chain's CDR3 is CASSGQWGSASGAKKETQYF. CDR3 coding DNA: TGTGCCAGCAGTGGTCAGTGGGGCAGCGCTAGCGGAGCTAAGAAAGAGACCCAGTACTTC.